This T cell receptor (beta chain) came from a study of shared clonotypes between healthy human individuals. The wider study: Per donor, CD8 memory used one plate, CD8 naive used two, CD4 memory used three and CD4 naive used three. Findings and caveats of the study: Since donors were few, the genetic and exposure-history diversity represented was limited.

Clones were read by immunoSEQ multiplex PCR, and TCRdb kept only the in-frame ones, dropping some. This table has about 1.1 million clones, 75% to 85% appearing once. Comments on this clone: What it recognizes is unknown.

All donors were Caucasian adults living in Nashville, Tennessee. Germline V gene lookup returns CDR1 SGHDN and CDR2 FVKESK. This CDR3 has 14 residues. Trimming stripped 7 bases from V and 4 bases from J, with 14 bases between. What was sequenced was memory CD4+ T cells from PBMCs. Stated subset: CD45RA-negative fraction. The rearrangement uses TRBV14 and TRBJ2-1; D may match TRBD1 or TRBD2 (5 bases each). The TCR comes from a man aged 18 to 29 in good health. Some clones in this sample may be carry-over from other donors' samples. For the CDR3, the DNA is TGTGCCAGCACCTCCAGCTGGGGGTACAATGAGCAGTTCTTC. Its translation is CASTSSWGYNEQFF.